These 18 T cell receptor beta chains came from one sample sequenced in a study of blood T cell repertoires in COVID-19. The repertoire was sequenced with immunoSEQ multiplex PCR; TCRdb's copy has only in-frame clones and lacks some. The sample gives about 170,000 clones, 82% of which show up once; roughly 7% is in the top ten. Input material: peripheral blood. All receptors come from a woman aged 40 to 50 with COVID-19, enrolled during active disease.

Concerning this clone itself: This same CDR3 is encoded by further DNA sequences in the sample. V is TRBV4-1 and J is TRBJ1-3; TRBD1 aligns across 7 bases. From germline, CDR1 is MGHRA and CDR2 YSYEKL. CDR3 length: 14 amino acids. The V segment lost 3 bases and the J segment 4 bases; nucleotides outside the gene matches: 3. CDR3 residues: CASSQTGSGNTIYF. CDR3 coding DNA: TGCGCCAGCAGCCAGACAGGGTCCGGAAACACCATATATTTT.

CDR3 bases: TGTGCCAGCAGCCAAGATGTCAGGGGGGGCTACACCTTC. Residues: CASSQDVRGGYTF. The chain recombines TRBV3-1 (or the pseudogene TRBV3-2) with TRBJ1-2; 7 bases are a match to TRBD1. The CDR3 consists of 13 residues. Trimming removed 0 bases from V and 8 bases from J; junction bases left unmatched: 3. CDR1 LGHDT and CDR2 YNNKEL come from the germline V gene (reference sequence).

The chain is built from TRBV20-1 and TRBJ1-2; 9 nucleotides line up with TRBD1. V gave up 3 bases and J gave up 1 base; unmatched junction bases: 9. The CDR3 has 16 amino acids. Germline V gives CDR1 DFQATT, CDR2 SNEGSKA (reference sequence). CDR3 sequence: CSASSLETGGNYGYTF. For the CDR3, the DNA is TGCAGTGCTAGTTCGCTGGAGACAGGGGGTAACTATGGCTACACCTTC.

The chain combines TRBV10-2 with TRBJ1-2; 8 bases match TRBD1. V lost 6 bases, J lost 8 bases, and 20 bases stayed unmatched. The CDR3 sequence is 17 residues long. Germline V CDR1 and CDR2: WSHSY, SAAADI. CDR3 nucleotide sequence: TGCGCCAGCAGCCTCGGGATAACAGGGGGAGAATTATACGGCTACACCTTC. It codes for CASSLGITGGELYGYTF.

Comments on this clone: Relative to the germline gene, one junction end is altered; a read error may explain this. The rearrangement joins TRBV27 to TRBJ2-1, with 7 bases aligning to TRBD2. Germline V gene sequence: CDR1 MNHEY, CDR2 SMNVEV (reference sequence). CDR3 size: 15 residues. Written as DNA, the CDR3 is TGTGCCAGCACCAAAGATGCGGGAGCTTACAGTGAGCAGTTCTTC. Translating it yields CASTKDAGAYSEQFF.

A word on this clone: Germline is not matched at one junction end, which may reflect a read error. The chain uses TRBV30 and TRBJ2-3; 7 nucleotides match TRBD2. CDR1 and CDR2 (germline): GTSNPN, SVGIG (reference sequence). This CDR3 region has 14 residues. Written as DNA, the CDR3 is TGTGCCCGGAGACTAGCTGGTAGCACAGATACGCAGTATTTT. It yields the protein CARRLAGSTDTQYF.

The chain has TRBV30 and TRBJ1-6, with 7 bases lining up with TRBD1. J was trimmed by 4 bases and V by 0 bases; bases with no gene match: 6. In germline, CDR1 is GTSNPN, CDR2 SVGIG (reference sequence). This CDR3 is 16 amino acids long. This CDR3 is CAWSVGGQVYNSPLHF. In DNA form, the CDR3 reads TGTGCCTGGAGTGTAGGCGGACAGGTGTATAATTCACCCCTCCACTTT.

The genes are TRBV20-1 and TRBJ2-1; the D is unclear. Per germline, CDR1 DFQATT and CDR2 SNEGSKA (reference sequence). The CDR3 totals 11 residues. Trimming removed 7 bases at V and 9 bases at J, with 13 bases between. CDR3 region: CSVGFVSEQFF. CDR3 nucleotide sequence: TGCAGTGTCGGGTTCGTCAGTGAGCAGTTCTTC.

The chain couples TRBV6-4 to TRBJ1-2, with TRBD1 matching over 10 bases. The CDR3 loop spans 15 amino acids. Trimming took 6 bases from V and 8 from J; bases not matched to a gene: 12. Per the germline V gene, CDR1 is MRHNA and CDR2 is SNTAGT. The CDR3 sequence is CASRSYFGTGEGYTF. The CDR3 bases are TGTGCCAGCAGATCATACTTCGGGACAGGGGAGGGCTACACCTTC.

This chain joins TRBV20-1 and TRBJ1-1; D not certain. Germline assignment: CDR1 DFQATT and CDR2 SNEGSKA (reference sequence). The CDR3 consists of 11 residues. V shed 5 bases and J shed 3 bases, with 7 bases lying between them. CDR3 coding DNA: TGCAGTGCTGAGAGAGACACTGAAGCTTTCTTT. Encoded protein: CSAERDTEAFF.

V and J are TRBV12-3 or TRBV12-4 and TRBJ2-7; 7 bases agree with TRBD2. Trimming cost V 5 bases and J 3 bases; bases outside gene matches: 4. CDR3 length equals 13 residues. The CDR3 DNA follows: TGTGCCAGCAGTCGCGGGAGCCGCTACGAGCAGTACTTC. This translates into CASSRGSRYEQYF.

This sequence joins TRBV6-4 and TRBJ1-6, with D possibly being TRBD1 (6 bases). Germline V gene data show CDR1 as MRHNA and CDR2 as SNTAGT. The ends were cut back, 4 bases at V and 8 bases at J, with 15 bases in the middle. This CDR3 has 15 residues. The CDR3 DNA is TGTGCCAGCAGTGTGGGCAGGGGTTCGGATTCACCCCTCCACTTT. It yields the protein CASSVGRGSDSPLHF.

The chain links TRBV28 to TRBJ2-6, with D possibly matching TRBD2 (6 bases). With 6 bases removed from V and 2 bases from J, the gap between germline ends came to 17 bases. Germline V lookup: CDR1 MDHEN, CDR2 SYDVKM. The length of the CDR3 is 17 residues. The chain's CDR3 is CASRVPWGEAGANVLTF. CDR3 DNA sequence: TGTGCCAGCAGAGTACCTTGGGGGGAAGCTGGGGCCAACGTCCTGACTTTC. Complete variable domain (other parts from reference TRBV28 and TRBJ2-6): DVKVTQSSRYLVKRTGEKVFLECVQDMDHENMFWYRQDPGLGLRLIYFSYDVKMKEKGDIPEGYSVSREKKERFSLILESASTNQTSMYLCASRVPWGEAGANVLTFGAGSRLTVL.

The gene calls are TRBV4-1 and TRBJ1-2; D perhaps matches TRBD1 (5 bases). This CDR3 is built from 14 residues. From germline, CDR1 is MGHRA and CDR2 YSYEKL. The V end lost 4 bases, the J end lost 6 bases, and 15 bases lay between the germline ends. The CDR3 DNA follows: TGCGCCAGCAGCCGCCAGGGAGGCTTGGATGGCTACACCTTC. Translation: CASSRQGGLDGYTF.

The chain is built from TRBV7-2 and TRBJ2-1, with D possibly being TRBD2 (6 bases). CDR1 is SGHTA, CDR2 FQGNSA, per germline. CDR3 length: 16 amino acids. The germline V and J ends were trimmed by 1 base and 3 bases, with 13 bases remaining between them. CDR3 residues: CASSLEAGPLYNEQFF. The CDR3 DNA follows: TGTGCCAGCAGCTTAGAGGCGGGGCCTCTCTACAATGAGCAGTTCTTC.

This chain uses TRBV2 with TRBJ1-6; 9 nucleotides agree with TRBD1. The CDR3 consists of 16 residues. V shed 3 bases and J 10 bases; nucleotides not matched to a gene: 10. Germline V CDR1 and CDR2: SNHLY, FYNNEI. Here the CDR3 reads CASSEGQGPRDSPLHF. For the CDR3, the DNA is TGTGCCAGCAGTGAGGGACAGGGACCCAGGGACTCACCCCTCCACTTT.

The chain couples TRBV23-1 to TRBJ1-3; 9 positions match TRBD1. TRBV23-1 is noted as an ORF with a role that remains uncertain. The V segment lost 7 bases and the J segment 0 bases; nucleotides outside the gene matches: 7. This CDR3 spans 16 amino acids. The CDR3 here is CASINRGPDSGNTIYF. In DNA, the CDR3 is TGCGCCAGCATTAACAGGGGGCCAGACTCTGGAAACACCATATATTTT.

This rearrangement joins TRBV4-1 to TRBJ1-3; no reliable D call. V was trimmed by 3 bases and J by 0 bases, leaving 12 bases between them. This CDR3 is built from 16 residues. Germline CDR1 reads MGHRA; CDR2 reads YSYEKL. The CDR3 protein is CASSHPTHDSGNTIYF. DNA of the CDR3: TGCGCCAGCAGCCACCCTACCCATGACTCTGGAAACACCATATATTTT.